The sequence of this T cell receptor (beta chain) was determined in a study of T cells in Graves' hyperthyroidism and ophthalmopathy (dated by TCRdb to between 2019 and 2020). For the study in its entirety: Peripheral blood was collected at initial diagnosis, before any treatment. To identify distinguishing TCR V-J signatures, a discovery cohort of around 100 patients was used, comprising some 45 with Graves' ophthalmopathy and under 60 with stable Graves' hyperthyroidism. Whether ophthalmopathy could be predicted prospectively was tested in an independent validation cohort made up of about 18 hyperthyroidism patients plus 17 patients who later progressed to ophthalmopathy. For training and testing, the approximately 92 patients in the discovery cohort were randomly divided in a 7:3 ratio. The study also compared thyroid tissue and blood T-cell repertoires from more than five Graves' hyperthyroidism patients. After sampling, hyperthyroidism patients received methimazole starting at 30 mg daily, and ophthalmopathy patients received high-dose intravenous methylprednisolone. The paper describes TCR Vbeta CDR3 sequencing of 130 to 150 peripheral blood samples, made up of 40 to 45 ophthalmopathy patients, roughly 72 hyperthyroidism patients and approximately 17 progressor patients. What the work shows at the level of the full study, not this receptor alone: Sample size was not statistically predetermined, and investigators were not blinded to group allocation. A 13 V-J signature model separated ophthalmopathy from stable hyperthyroidism, with approximately 87% sensitivity and about 81% specificity in cross-validation and 80%/75% in testing. Most expanded thyroid clonotypes (frequency above 0.001) were also detected in blood, a finding suggesting that blood repertoires may reflect thyroid immune responses. During validation, the model predicted progression to ophthalmopathy a median of approximately six months ahead of onset, with approximately 70% sensitivity and 72.22% specificity.

Stable Graves' hyperthyroidism was defined as the absence of progression to ophthalmopathy over 18 months of follow-up. The hyperthyroidism patients were between 18 and 65 years old and newly diagnosed, with a disease duration of less than 2 months. Any patient with an uncontrolled infection, another autoimmune disease, pregnancy or lactation was excluded. Diagnoses were based on clinical symptoms, serum thyroxine and TRAb, thyroid ultrasound and orbital computed tomography. Ficoll-Paque density gradient centrifugation was used to isolate PBMCs from 9.5 to 10 ml of fresh peripheral blood. Total RNA was extracted with Trizol reagent, and quality was checked on an Agilent 2100 Bioanalyzer. Including cysteine and phenylalanine, the CDR3 has 13 amino acids. Only CDR3 DNA is held: 39 bases, read in frame from base 1. CDR1 is given as SGHRS and CDR2 as YFSETQ, both from the germline V gene. Trimming costs V 4 bases and J 6 bases, and their ends lie 10 bases apart.

Remarks on this clonotype: The antigen it recognizes is unknown. Per-base quality was not reported, and no clone a single base away is much larger than it.

The TCR beta CDR3 regions were amplified from RNA transcripts. The TCR CDR3 was subjected to a first round of RT-PCR using the HTBI primer set and the Qiagen OneStep RT-PCR kit. The libraries were constructed in a second round of multiplex PCR and then size-selected and purified. Sequencing of the libraries was done on an Illumina HiSeq2000 using paired-end 100 bp reads. As for the original processing: SOAPnuke was used to process the raw data, throwing out any read that contained adapters or uncalled bases, had a mean Phred below 15, or lacked an exact constant-primer or identifier match. High-quality paired reads were merged with COPE v1.2.5, and unique nucleotide sequences were defined as clonotypes. MiTCR v1.1 was used to align the clonotypes against IMGT TRBV, TRBD and TRBJ reference segments. The analysis was restricted to V-J combinations with a frequency above 0.0001, which together covered about 99% of the repertoires. The TCS score was defined as F50 (clonal expansion) divided by E x V (chaos), with BLOSUM62-based TCRdist calculated between CDR3 peptides within each V-J. Welch's t-statistics and random forest reduced around 520 V-J features to 13, which were used in a naive Bayes classifier (R e1071). Thyroid-blood repertoire similarity was quantified with the Morisita-Horn index. TCRdb trimmed public reads at Q25 via fastp, called clones via MiXCR and kept in-frame beta chains. Each CDR3 protein gets just one entry, which takes the most common genes and DNA from the rows behind it. The V and J calls were determined by TCRdb, not by the authors. Across this sample there are 700,000 to 950,000 distinct CDR3 sequences, with approximately 36% seen only once. Around a third of the sample comes from the top ten.

The source of this sequence is a woman aged 35 to 49 with Graves' hyperthyroidism. Recombination connected TRBV5-1 to TRBJ2-2, with a weak D call of TRBD1 (6 bases match). The sample was blood. The CDR3 loop reads CASSRAGAGELFF. The bases read TGCGCCAGCAGCCGCGCAGGGGCCGGGGAGCTGTTTTTT.